This is a list of T cell receptor beta chains from one sample in a study of T cell responses to AZD1222 COVID-19 vaccine. Only in-frame clones appear in the TCRdb table, and some are missing; sequencing was by immunoSEQ multiplex PCR. The data show some 180,000 clones, 92% seen once. The sample in question was peripheral blood, obtained on day 0 of AZD1222 vaccination. All receptors derive from an adult in good health. The CDR3 runs from the conserved cysteine through the conserved F or W.

j_call v_call cdr3_aa
TRBJ1-1 TRBV29-1 CSAVTGVNTEAFF
TRBJ1-3 TRBV18 CASSSQGRGSGNTIYF
TRBJ1-4 TRBV5-1 CASSLGGANEKLFF
TRBJ2-7 TRBV18 CASSPQKAYEQYF
TRBJ1-2 TRBV10-3 CAISVSEGGYTF
TRBJ1-2 TRBV7-2 CASSLELQGIYGYTF
TRBJ1-1 TRBV7-9 CASSLVGEAFF
TRBJ1-6 TRBV27 CASSPYRGSAVSYNSPLHF
TRBJ2-3 TRBV5-6 CASSLVPRGTDTQYF
TRBJ1-1 TRBV27 CASSPLPMNTEAFF
TRBJ1-2 TRBV25-1 CASSDRGYGYTF
TRBJ2-5 TRBV15 CATSNSLGDRGRETQYF